This T cell receptor beta chain was identified in a study of CD4 and CD8 cells across lung adenocarcinoma regions. Donors had localized lung adenocarcinoma, a non-small cell lung cancer. The germline V gene encodes CDR1 MNHEY and CDR2 SMNVEV (reference sequence). V lost 6 bases to trimming and J lost 10 bases; unmatched junction nucleotides: 16. This CDR3 contains 16 residues. MiXCR, applied by TCRdb to the PCR reads, yields one record per CDR3 protein. The table records under 14,000 distinct CDR3 sequences, approximately 55% of them present only once. The TCR comes from a male donor with lung adenocarcinoma. The CD4 and CD8 labels of this study may be unreliable. Sequenced material: CD4+ T cells from the center of a lung tumor. The chain joins TRBV27 to TRBJ2-1; 9 bases agree with TRBD2. The CDR3, as DNA: TGTGCCAGCAGCCAACGTGGATTAGCGGGAGAAAAAGAGCAGTTCTTC. This sequence encodes CASSQRGLAGEKEQFF.